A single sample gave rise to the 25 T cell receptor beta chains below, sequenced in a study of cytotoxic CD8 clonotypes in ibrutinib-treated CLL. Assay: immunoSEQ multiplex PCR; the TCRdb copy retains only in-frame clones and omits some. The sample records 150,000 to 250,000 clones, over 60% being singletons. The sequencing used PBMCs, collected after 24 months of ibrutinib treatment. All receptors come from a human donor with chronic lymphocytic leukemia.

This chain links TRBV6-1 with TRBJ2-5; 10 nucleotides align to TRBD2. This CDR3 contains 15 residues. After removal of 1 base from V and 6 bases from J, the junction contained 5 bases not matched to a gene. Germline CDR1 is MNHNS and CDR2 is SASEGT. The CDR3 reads CASSEVGLAMKTQYF. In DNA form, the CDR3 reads TGTGCCAGCAGTGAAGTGGGACTAGCGATGAAGACCCAGTACTTC.

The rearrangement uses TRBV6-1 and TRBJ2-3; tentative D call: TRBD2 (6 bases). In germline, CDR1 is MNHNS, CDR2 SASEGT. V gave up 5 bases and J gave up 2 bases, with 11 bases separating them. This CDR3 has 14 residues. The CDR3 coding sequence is TGTGCCAGCAGTAGACGGGAGTTCACAGATACGCAGTATTTT. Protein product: CASSRREFTDTQYF.

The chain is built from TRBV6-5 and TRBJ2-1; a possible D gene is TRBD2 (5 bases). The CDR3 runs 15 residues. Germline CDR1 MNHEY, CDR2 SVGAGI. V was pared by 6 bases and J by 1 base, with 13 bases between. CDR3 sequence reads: CASSPSRTSYNEQFF. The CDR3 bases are TGTGCCAGCAGCCCCTCCCGGACTTCCTACAATGAGCAGTTCTTC.

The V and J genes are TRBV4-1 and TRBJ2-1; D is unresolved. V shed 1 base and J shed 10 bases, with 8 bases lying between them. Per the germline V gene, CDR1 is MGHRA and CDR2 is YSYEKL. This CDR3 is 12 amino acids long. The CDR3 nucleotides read TGCGCCAGCAGCCAAGGAGGCAGGGAGCAGTTCTTC. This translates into CASSQGGREQFF.

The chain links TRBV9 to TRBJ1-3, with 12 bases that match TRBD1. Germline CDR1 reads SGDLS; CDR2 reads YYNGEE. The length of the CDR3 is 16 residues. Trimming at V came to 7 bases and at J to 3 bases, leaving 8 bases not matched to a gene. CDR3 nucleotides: TGTGCCAGCCGCAGGGGGACAGGGGGCTATGGAAACACCATATATTTT. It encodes CASRRGTGGYGNTIYF.

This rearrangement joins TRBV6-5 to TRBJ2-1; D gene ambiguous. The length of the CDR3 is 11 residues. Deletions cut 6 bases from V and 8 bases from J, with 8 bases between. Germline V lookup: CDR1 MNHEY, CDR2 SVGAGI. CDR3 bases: TGTGCCAGCAGCCCGGGTCATGAGCAGTTCTTC. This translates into CASSPGHEQFF.

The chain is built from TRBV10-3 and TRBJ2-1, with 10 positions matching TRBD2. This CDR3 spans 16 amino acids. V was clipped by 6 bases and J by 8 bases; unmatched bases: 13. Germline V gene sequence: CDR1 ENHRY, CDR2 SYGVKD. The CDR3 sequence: CAIRDPSGSERDEQFF. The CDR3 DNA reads TGTGCCATCAGGGATCCTAGCGGGAGCGAAAGAGATGAGCAGTTCTTC.

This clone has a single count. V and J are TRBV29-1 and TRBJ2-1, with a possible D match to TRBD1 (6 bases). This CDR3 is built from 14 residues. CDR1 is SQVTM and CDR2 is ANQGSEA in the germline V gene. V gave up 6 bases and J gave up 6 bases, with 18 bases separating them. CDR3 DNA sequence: TGCAGCGTACCTACAGGGCTAAGGGCCAATGAGCAGTTCTTC. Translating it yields CSVPTGLRANEQFF.

This CDR3 reads CASSKMCNGQGPWYGYTF. The DNA of the CDR3 is TGTGCCAGCAGCAAGATGTGTAACGGACAGGGACCTTGGTATGGCTACACCTTC. The V and J genes are TRBV21-1 and TRBJ1-2; the DNA was not used to check the table's D call, TRBD1. TRBV21-1 represents a pseudogene. The CDR3 spans 18 residues.

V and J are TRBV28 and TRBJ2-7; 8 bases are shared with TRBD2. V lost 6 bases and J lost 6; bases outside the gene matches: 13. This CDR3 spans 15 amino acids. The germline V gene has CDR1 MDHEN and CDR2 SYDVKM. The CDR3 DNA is TGTGCCAGCAGCCCGAGCAGGGCGGGAGGAGGCGAGCAGTACTTC. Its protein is CASSPSRAGGGEQYF.

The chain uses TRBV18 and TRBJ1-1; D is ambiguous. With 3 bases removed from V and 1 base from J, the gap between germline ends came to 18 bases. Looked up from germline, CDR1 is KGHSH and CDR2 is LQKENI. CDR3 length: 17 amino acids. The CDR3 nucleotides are TGTGCCAGCTCACCTCCGGGGAAGTCCATTCAGAACACTGAAGCTTTCTTT. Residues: CASSPPGKSIQNTEAFF. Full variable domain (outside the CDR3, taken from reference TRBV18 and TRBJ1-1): NAGVMQNPRHLVRRRGQEARLRCSPMKGHSHVYWYRQLPEEGLKFMVYLQKENIIDESGMPKERFSAEFPKEGPSILRIQQVVRGDSAAYFCASSPPGKSIQNTEAFFGQGTRLTVV.

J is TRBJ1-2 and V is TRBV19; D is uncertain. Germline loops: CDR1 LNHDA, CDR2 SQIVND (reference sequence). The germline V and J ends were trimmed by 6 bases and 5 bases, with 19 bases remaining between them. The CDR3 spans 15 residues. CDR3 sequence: CASRGQDGSTYGYTF. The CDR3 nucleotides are TGTGCCAGTAGGGGCCAGGACGGATCAACTTATGGCTACACCTTC. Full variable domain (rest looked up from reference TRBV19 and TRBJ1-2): DGGITQSPKYLFRKEGQNVTLSCEQNLNHDAMYWYRQDPGQGLRLIYYSQIVNDFQKGDIAEGYSVSREKKESFPLTVTSAQKNPTAFYLCASRGQDGSTYGYTFGSGTRLTVV.

DNA of the CDR3: TGCAGCGTTGAAGATCTATCGGGAGGGTTAGGTGAGCAGTTCTTC. The encoded protein is CSVEDLSGGLGEQFF. The chain carries TRBV29-1 and TRBJ2-1; TRBD2 agrees at 8 bases. The CDR3 is 15 residues long. Unmatched junction bases numbered 10, after V lost 0 bases and J lost 9 bases. The germline CDR1 and CDR2 sequences are SQVTM and ANQGSEA.

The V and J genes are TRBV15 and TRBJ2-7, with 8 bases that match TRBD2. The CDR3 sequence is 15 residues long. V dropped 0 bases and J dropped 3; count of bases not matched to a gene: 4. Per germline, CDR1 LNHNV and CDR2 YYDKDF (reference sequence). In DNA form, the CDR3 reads TGTGCCACCAGCAGAGATGGTACTAGCGGCTACGAGCAGTACTTC. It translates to CATSRDGTSGYEQYF.

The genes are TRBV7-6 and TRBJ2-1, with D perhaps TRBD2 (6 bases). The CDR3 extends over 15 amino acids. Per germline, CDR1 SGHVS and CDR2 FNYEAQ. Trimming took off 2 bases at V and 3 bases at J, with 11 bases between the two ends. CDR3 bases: TGTGCCAGCAGCTTACCTGGAGGGGACTACAATGAGCAGTTCTTC. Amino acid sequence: CASSLPGGDYNEQFF.

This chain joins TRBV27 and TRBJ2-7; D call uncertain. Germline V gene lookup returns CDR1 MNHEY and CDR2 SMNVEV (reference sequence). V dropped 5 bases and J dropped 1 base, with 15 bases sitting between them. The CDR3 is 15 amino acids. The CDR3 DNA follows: TGTGCCAGCAGTCGAGATGGAATCGTTTCCTACGAGCAGTACTTC. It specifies CASSRDGIVSYEQYF.

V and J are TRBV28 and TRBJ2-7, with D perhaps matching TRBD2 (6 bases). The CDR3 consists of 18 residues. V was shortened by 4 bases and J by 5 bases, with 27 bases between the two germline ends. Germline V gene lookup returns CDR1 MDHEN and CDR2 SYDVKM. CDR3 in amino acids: CASSSPGRSAGRRDEQYF. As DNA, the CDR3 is TGTGCCAGCAGTTCGCCCGGCCGATCCGCGGGACGTCGGGACGAGCAGTACTTC.

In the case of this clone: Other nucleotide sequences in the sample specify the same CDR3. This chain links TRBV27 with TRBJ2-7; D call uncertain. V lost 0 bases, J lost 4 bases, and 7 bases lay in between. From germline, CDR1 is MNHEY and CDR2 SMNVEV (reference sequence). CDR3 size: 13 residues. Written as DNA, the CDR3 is TGTGCCAGCAGTTTATCGGGATTATACGAGCAGTACTTC. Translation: CASSLSGLYEQYF.

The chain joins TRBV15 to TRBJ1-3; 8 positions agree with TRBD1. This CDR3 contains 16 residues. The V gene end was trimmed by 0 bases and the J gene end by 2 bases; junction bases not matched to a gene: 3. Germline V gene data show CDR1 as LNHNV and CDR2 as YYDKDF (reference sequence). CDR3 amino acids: CATSRESGGTGNTIYF. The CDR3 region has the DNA TGTGCCACCAGCAGAGAGTCAGGGGGCACTGGAAACACCATATATTTT.

In DNA form, the CDR3 reads TGTGCCAGCAGCTTGGAGGGACTAGCGGGAAAAAGGGGGGAGCTGTTTTTT. Its protein product is CASSLEGLAGKRGELFF. The chain recombines TRBV5-4 with TRBJ2-2; 13 bases align to TRBD2. Germline-derived CDR1 and CDR2 are SGHNT and YYREEE (reference sequence). Trimming at V came to 0 bases and at J to 8 bases, leaving 7 bases not matched to a gene. CDR3 length: 17 amino acids.

The CDR3 coding sequence is TGTGCCAGCAGTCCCCACCACTCCTACAATGAGCAGTTCTTC. Residues: CASSPHHSYNEQFF. J is TRBJ2-1 and V is TRBV6-6; D unresolved. The CDR3 is 14 residues long. V lost 5 bases, J lost 0 bases, and 8 bases lay in between. Germline assignment: CDR1 MNHNY and CDR2 SVGAGI (reference sequence).

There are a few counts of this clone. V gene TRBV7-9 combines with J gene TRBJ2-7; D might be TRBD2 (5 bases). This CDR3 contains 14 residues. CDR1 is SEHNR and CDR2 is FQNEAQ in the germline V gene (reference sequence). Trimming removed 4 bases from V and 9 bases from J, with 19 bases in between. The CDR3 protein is CASSSQSDGLVQYF. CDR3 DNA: TGTGCCAGCAGCTCTCAATCGGACGGACTGGTGCAGTACTTC. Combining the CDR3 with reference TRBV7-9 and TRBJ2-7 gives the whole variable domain DTGVSQNPRHKITKRGQNVTFRCDPISEHNRLYWYRQTLGQGPEFLTYFQNEAQLEKSRLLSDRFSAERPKGSFSTLEIQRTEQGDSAMYLCASSSQSDGLVQYFGPGTRLTVT.

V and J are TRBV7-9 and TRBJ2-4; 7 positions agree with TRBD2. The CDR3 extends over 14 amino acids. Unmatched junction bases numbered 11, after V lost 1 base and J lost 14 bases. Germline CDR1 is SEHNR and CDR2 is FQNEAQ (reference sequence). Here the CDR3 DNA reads TGTGCCAGCAGCTTAGGGGCTGGACGGGGGGTTGAGTACTTC. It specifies CASSLGAGRGVEYF. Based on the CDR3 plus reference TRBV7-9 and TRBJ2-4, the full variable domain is DTGVSQNPRHKITKRGQNVTFRCDPISEHNRLYWYRQTLGQGPEFLTYFQNEAQLEKSRLLSDRFSAERPKGSFSTLEIQRTEQGDSAMYLCASSLGAGRGVEYFGAGTRLSVL.

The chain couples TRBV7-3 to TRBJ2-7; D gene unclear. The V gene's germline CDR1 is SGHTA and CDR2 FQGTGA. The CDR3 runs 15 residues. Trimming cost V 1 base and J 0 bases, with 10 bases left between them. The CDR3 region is CASSLSQVHSYEQYF. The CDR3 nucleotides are TGTGCCAGCAGCTTAAGCCAGGTACACTCCTACGAGCAGTACTTC.

The CDR3 loop reads CASSPAGETQYF. CDR3 coding DNA: TGTGCCAGCTCACCAGCGGGCGAAACCCAGTACTTC. The V and J genes are TRBV18 and TRBJ2-5, with D possibly matching TRBD2 (5 bases). This CDR3 contains 12 residues. Germline assignment: CDR1 KGHSH and CDR2 LQKENI. The ends were cut back, 2 bases at V and 8 bases at J, with 9 bases in the middle. Complete variable domain (other parts from reference TRBV18 and TRBJ2-5): NAGVMQNPRHLVRRRGQEARLRCSPMKGHSHVYWYRQLPEEGLKFMVYLQKENIIDESGMPKERFSAEFPKEGPSILRIQQVVRGDSAAYFCASSPAGETQYFGPGTRLLVL.